The TCR beta chain under discussion was sequenced for a study of metastatic and nonmetastatic thyroid tumors. Thyroid surgery was performed in patients who had received no treatment beforehand. Germline values: CDR1 SGHRS, CDR2 YFSETQ. CDR3 length equals 16 residues. Trimming removed 4 bases from V and 2 bases from J, with 16 bases in between. This clone was seen only a few times. Its antigen remains unknown. Points from the study as a whole: Reported TCR beta diversity, measured in blood and tumor, was significantly higher for malignant thyroid tumors than for benign nodules.

TCRdb re-called clones via MiXCR from the PCR reads. The sample carries approximately 40,000 clones, around 28% recorded once. V and J are TRBV5-1 and TRBJ1-3; D may be TRBD1 (5 bases). This sequence originates from a male donor with papillary thyroid cancer or a benign thyroid nodule (not recorded which). Some clones in this sample may be carry-over from other donors' samples. Sequencing was performed on blood. CDR3 sequence: CASSLAPTQAGNTIYF. DNA of the CDR3: TGCGCCAGCAGCCTGGCCCCAACACAGGCTGGAAACACCATATATTTT.